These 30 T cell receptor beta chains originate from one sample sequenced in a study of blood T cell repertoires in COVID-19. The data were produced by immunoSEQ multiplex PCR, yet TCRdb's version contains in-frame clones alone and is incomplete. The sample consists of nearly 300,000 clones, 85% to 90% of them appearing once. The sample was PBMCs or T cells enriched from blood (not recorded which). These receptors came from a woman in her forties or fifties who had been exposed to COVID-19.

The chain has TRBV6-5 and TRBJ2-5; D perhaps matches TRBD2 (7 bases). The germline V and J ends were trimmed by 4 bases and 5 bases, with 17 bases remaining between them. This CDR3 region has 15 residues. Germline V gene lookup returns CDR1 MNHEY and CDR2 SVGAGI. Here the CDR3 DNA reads TGTGCCAGCAGTTTCAAAACGGGGGGCCAGGAGACCCAGTACTTC. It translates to CASSFKTGGQETQYF.

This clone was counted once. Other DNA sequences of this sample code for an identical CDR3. The CDR3 region has the DNA TGTGCCAGCAGGTTCCGGGAGAACACTGAAGCTTTCTTT. Encoded protein: CASRFRENTEAFF. This chain connects TRBV2 to TRBJ1-1; D is unresolved. Germline values: CDR1 SNHLY, CDR2 FYNNEI. Trimming cost V 6 bases and J 1 base, with 9 bases left between them. This CDR3 is 13 amino acids long.

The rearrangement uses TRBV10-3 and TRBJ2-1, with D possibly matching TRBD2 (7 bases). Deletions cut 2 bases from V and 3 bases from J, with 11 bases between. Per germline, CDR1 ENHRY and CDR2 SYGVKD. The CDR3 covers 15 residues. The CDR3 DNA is TGTGCCATCAGTGAGGGGCGGGGGCACTACAATGAGCAGTTCTTC. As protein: CAISEGRGHYNEQFF.

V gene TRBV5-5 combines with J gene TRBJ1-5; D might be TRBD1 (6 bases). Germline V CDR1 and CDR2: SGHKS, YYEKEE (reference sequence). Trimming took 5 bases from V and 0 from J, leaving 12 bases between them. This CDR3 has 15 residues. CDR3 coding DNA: TGTGCCAGCAGTCCAGGGGTCTTTAGCAATCAGCCCCAGCATTTT. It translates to CASSPGVFSNQPQHF.

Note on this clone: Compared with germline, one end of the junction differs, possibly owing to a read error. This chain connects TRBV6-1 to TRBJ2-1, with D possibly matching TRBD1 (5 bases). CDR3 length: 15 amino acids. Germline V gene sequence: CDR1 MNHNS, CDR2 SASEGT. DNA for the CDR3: TGTGCCAGCAGAGAAGTAGGACAAGCCTACAATGAGCAGTTCTTC. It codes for CASREVGQAYNEQFF.

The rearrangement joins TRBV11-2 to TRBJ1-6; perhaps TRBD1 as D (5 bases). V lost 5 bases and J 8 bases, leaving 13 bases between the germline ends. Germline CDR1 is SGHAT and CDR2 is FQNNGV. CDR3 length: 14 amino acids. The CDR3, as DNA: TGTGCCAGCAGCCCCCTGGCGGGGGATTCACCCCTCCACTTT. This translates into CASSPLAGDSPLHF.

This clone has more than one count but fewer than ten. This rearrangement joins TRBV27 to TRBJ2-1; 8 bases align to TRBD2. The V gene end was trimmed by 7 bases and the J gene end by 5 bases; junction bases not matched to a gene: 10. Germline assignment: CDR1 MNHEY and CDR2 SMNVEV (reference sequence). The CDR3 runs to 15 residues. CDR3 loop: CASTRGGPPHNEQFF. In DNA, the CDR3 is TGTGCCAGCACCCGGGGGGGGCCACCCCACAATGAGCAGTTCTTC.

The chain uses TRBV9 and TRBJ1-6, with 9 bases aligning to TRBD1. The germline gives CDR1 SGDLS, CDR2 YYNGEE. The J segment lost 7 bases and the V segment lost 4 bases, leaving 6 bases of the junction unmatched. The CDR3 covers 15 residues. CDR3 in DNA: TGTGCCAGCAGCAAGGGACAGGGAACAAATTCACCCCTCCACTTT. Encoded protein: CASSKGQGTNSPLHF.

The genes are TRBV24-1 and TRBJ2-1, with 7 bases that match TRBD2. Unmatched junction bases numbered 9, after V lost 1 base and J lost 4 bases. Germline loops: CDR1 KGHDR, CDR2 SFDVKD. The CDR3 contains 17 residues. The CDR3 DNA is TGTGCCACCAGTGATTTTGATTCTAGCGGACTTTACAATGAGCAGTTCTTC. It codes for CATSDFDSSGLYNEQFF.

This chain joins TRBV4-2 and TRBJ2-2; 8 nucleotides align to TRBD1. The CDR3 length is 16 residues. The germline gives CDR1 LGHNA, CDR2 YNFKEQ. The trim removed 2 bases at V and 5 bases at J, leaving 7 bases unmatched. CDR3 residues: CASSQIVDRVTGELFF. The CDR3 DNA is TGTGCCAGCAGCCAAATCGTGGACAGGGTGACCGGGGAGCTGTTTTTT.

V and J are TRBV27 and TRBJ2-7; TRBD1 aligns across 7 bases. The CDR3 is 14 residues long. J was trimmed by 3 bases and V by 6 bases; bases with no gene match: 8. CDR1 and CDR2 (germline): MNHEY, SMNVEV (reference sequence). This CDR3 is CASSPLGQIYEQYF. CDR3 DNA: TGTGCCAGCAGCCCTCTGGGACAGATCTACGAGCAGTACTTC.

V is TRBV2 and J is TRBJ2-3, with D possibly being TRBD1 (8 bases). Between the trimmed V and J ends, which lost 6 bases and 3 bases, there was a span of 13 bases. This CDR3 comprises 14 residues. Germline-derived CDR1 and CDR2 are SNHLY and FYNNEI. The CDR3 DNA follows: TGTGCCAGCAGGTTACAGGGGGGGACAGATACGCAGTATTTT. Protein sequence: CASRLQGGTDTQYF.

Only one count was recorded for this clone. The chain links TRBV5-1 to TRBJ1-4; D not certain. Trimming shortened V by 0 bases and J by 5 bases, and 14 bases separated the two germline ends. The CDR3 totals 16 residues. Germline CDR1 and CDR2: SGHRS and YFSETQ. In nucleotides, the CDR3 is TGCGCCAGCAGCTTGGCCCCTAGAGGGTCAAATGAAAAACTGTTTTTT. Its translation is CASSLAPRGSNEKLFF. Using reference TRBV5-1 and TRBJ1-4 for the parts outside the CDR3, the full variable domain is KAGVTQTPRYLIKTRGQQVTLSCSPISGHRSVSWYQQTPGQGLQFLFEYFSETQRNKGNFPGRFSGRQFSNSRSEMNVSTLELGDSALYLCASSLAPRGSNEKLFFGSGTQLSVL.

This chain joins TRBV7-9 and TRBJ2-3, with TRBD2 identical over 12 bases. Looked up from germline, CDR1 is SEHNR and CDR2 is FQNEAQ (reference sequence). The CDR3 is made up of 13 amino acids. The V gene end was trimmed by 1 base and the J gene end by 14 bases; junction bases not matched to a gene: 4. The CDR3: CASSLEGTSGRYF. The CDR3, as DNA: TGTGCCAGCAGCTTAGAGGGGACTAGCGGGCGGTATTTT.

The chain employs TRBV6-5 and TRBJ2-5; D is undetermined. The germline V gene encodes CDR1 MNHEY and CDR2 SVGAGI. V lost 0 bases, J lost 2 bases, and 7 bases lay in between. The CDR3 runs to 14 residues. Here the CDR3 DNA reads TGTGCCAGCAGTTACTCGAGCCTTCAAGAGACCCAGTACTTC. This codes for CASSYSSLQETQYF.

The CDR3 loop reads CSALPYEQYF. The CDR3 bases are TGCAGTGCCCTCCCCTACGAGCAGTACTTC. The chain couples TRBV20-1 to TRBJ2-7, with D hard to call. V was cut by 6 bases and J by 2 bases, with 5 bases left in between. There are 10 residues in the CDR3. The germline V gene has CDR1 DFQATT and CDR2 SNEGSKA (reference sequence).

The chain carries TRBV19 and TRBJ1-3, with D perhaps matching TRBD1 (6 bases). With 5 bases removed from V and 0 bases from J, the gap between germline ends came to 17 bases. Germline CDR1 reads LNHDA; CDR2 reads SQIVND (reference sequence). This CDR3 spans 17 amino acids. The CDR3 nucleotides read TGTGCCAGTAGTCAGCGGACAGAATATTACTCTGGAAACACCATATATTTT. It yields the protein CASSQRTEYYSGNTIYF. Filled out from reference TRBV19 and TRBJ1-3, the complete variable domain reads DGGITQSPKYLFRKEGQNVTLSCEQNLNHDAMYWYRQDPGQGLRLIYYSQIVNDFQKGDIAEGYSVSREKKESFPLTVTSAQKNPTAFYLCASSQRTEYYSGNTIYFGEGSWLTVV.

The CDR3 DNA follows: TGTGCCAGTAGTGTTGACAGGACTAACACTGAAGCTTTCTTT. It translates to CASSVDRTNTEAFF. This chain joins TRBV19 and TRBJ1-1; weak D call: TRBD1 (6 bases). Trimming pared 5 bases from V and 2 bases from J, leaving 12 bases between. Germline CDR1 is LNHDA and CDR2 is SQIVND (reference sequence). This CDR3 has 14 residues. Drawing the rest from reference TRBV19 and TRBJ1-1, the complete variable domain is DGGITQSPKYLFRKEGQNVTLSCEQNLNHDAMYWYRQDPGQGLRLIYYSQIVNDFQKGDIAEGYSVSREKKESFPLTVTSAQKNPTAFYLCASSVDRTNTEAFFGQGTRLTVV.

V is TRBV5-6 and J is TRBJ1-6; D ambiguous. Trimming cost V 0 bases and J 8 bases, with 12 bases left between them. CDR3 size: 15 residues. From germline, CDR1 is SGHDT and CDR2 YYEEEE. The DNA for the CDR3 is TGTGCCAGCAGCTTGGGTGTCAGCGGGCATTCACCCCTCCACTTT. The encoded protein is CASSLGVSGHSPLHF.

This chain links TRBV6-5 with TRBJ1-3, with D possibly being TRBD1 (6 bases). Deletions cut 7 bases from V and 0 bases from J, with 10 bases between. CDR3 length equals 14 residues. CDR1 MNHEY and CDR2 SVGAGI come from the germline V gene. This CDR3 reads CASTHRASGNTIYF. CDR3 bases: TGTGCCAGCACTCACAGGGCCTCTGGAAACACCATATATTTT.

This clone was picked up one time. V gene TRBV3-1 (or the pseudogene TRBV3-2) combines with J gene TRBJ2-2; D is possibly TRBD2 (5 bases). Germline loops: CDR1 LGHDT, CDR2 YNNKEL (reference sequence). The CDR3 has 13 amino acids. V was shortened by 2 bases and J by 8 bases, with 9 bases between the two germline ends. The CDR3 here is CASSQLEGGELFF. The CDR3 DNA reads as TGTGCCAGCAGCCAATTAGAGGGAGGGGAGCTGTTTTTT.

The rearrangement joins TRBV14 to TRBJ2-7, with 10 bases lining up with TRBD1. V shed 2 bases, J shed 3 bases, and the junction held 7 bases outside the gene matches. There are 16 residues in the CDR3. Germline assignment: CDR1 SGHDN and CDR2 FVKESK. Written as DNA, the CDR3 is TGTGCCAGCAGCCAACCGGGACAGGGGAAATACTACGAGCAGTACTTC. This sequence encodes CASSQPGQGKYYEQYF.

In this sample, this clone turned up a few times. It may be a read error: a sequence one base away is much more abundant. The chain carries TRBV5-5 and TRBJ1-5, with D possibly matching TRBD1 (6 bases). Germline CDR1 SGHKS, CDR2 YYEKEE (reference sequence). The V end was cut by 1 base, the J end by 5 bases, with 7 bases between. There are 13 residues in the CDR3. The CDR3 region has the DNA TGTGCCAGCAGCTTGTCAGGGGATCAGCCCCAGCATTTT. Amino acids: CASSLSGDQPQHF.

The CDR3 DNA reads as TGCGCCAGCAGCTCCCGGACAGGATTTGCTGGAAACACCATATATTTT. Translated: CASSSRTGFAGNTIYF. The chain combines TRBV5-1 with TRBJ1-3; 7 bases map to TRBD1. Germline CDR1 and CDR2: SGHRS and YFSETQ. This CDR3 has 16 residues. The V and J ends lost 3 bases and 2 bases, in that order; junction bases with no gene match: 8.

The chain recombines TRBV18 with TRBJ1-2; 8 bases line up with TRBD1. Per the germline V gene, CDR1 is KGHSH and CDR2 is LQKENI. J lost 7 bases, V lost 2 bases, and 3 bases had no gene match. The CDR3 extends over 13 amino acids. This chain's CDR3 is CASSPTTGVGYTF. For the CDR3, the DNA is TGTGCCAGCTCACCAACGACAGGGGTTGGCTACACCTTC.

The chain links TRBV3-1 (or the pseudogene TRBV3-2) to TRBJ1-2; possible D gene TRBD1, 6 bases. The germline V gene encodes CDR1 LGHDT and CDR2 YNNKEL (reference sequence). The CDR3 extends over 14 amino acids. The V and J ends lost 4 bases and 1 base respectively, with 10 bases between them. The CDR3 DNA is TGTGCCAGCAGCCTCAGGGGAGATAACTATGGCTACACCTTC. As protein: CASSLRGDNYGYTF.

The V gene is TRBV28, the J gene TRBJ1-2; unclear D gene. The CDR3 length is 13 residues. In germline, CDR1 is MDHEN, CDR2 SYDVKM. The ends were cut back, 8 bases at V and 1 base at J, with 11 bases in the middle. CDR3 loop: CASGYSYNYGYTF. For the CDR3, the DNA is TGTGCCAGCGGTTACAGCTATAACTATGGCTACACCTTC.

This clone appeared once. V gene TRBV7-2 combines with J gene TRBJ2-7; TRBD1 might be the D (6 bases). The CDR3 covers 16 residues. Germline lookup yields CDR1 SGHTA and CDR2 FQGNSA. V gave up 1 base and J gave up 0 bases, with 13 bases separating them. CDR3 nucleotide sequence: TGTGCCAGCAGCTTAGGTATGGGGGCCAGCTCCTACGAGCAGTACTTC. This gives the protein CASSLGMGASSYEQYF.

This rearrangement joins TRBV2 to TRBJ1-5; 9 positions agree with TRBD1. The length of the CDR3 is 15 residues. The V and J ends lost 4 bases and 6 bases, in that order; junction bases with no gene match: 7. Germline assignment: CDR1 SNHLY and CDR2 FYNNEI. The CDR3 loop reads CASSAGTGRGQPQHF. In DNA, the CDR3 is TGTGCCAGCAGTGCGGGGACAGGGCGCGGTCAGCCCCAGCATTTT.

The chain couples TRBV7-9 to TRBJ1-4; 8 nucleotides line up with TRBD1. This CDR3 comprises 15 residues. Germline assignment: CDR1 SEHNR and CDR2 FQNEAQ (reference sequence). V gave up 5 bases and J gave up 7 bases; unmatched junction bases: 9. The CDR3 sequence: CASSQDRGGGEKLFF. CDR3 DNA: TGTGCCAGCAGCCAAGACAGGGGTGGTGGTGAAAAACTGTTTTTT.